This T cell receptor beta chain derives from a study of shared clonotypes between healthy human individuals (dated by TCRdb to the early 2020s). With respect to the entire study: The cohort included a few men and a couple of women between 18 and 49 years of age. For each donor, CD4 naive and CD4 memory were each given three plates, CD8 naive was given two plates, and CD8 memory was given one plate. The study deeply sequenced blood TCR repertoires of five healthy adults to estimate repertoire size and the extent of clonotype sharing between individuals. Different laboratories and diverse techniques were used to prepare libraries and sequence TCR repertoires, to increase sequencing depth and limit assay-specific biases. Leukapheresis yielded between about 0.94 and 10 billion PBMCs per donor. What the authors observed across the whole study: Based on pairwise subsampling, the degree of clonotype sharing among donors was expected to be affected by sequencing depth. Clonotypes shared by all four sorted-subset donors showed higher generation probabilities than non-shared clonotypes. Incomplete sequencing was indicated by rarefaction of sorted-subset datasets, despite the large sequencing depth. Naive subsets generally had larger estimated clonotype richness than memory subsets. The small number of donors limited the genetic and exposure-history diversity represented. Sampling was restricted to blood, and TCR repertoires in tissues likely differ from the TCR repertoires found in blood. Sharing across a few donors was observed for about 5% of naive CD4, 3% to 4% of naive CD8, 2.3% of memory CD4, and roughly 0.4% of memory CD8 clonotypes.

CD8 naive samples were obtained by positive selection for CCR7 among CD45RO-negative cells, yielding a CD45RA+CCR7+ population from which TemRA cells were excluded. The donors were healthy, HIV-negative adults with no recently reported acute infections or vaccinations. All donors were Caucasian adults living in Nashville, Tennessee, USA. After blood collection by leukapheresis, PBMCs were isolated using Ficoll-Histopaque density gradient centrifugation and then cryopreserved in the vapor phase of liquid nitrogen. Analytical flow cytometry was used to check the purity and quantity of every magnetically sorted T cell population. Each sorted fraction had its genomic DNA isolated and then quantified by UV absorbance on a Nanodrop 2000c. In the case of this clone: There is no known antigen for this receptor. No quality values exist for individual bases; no much larger clone is one base distant. This CDR3 is also generated by other DNA sequences in the sample.

Compared with germline, V lacks 2 bases and J lacks 4 bases; bases without a gene match: 4. The CDR3, from cysteine to phenylalanine, totals 14 residues. Only the CDR3 DNA is retained, 42 bases long and in frame from the first base. The germline V gene gives CDR1 as MNHEY and CDR2 as SVGAGI. Using the deep immunoSEQ assay, multiplex PCR amplified TCR CDR3 regions from genomic DNA. Extracted genomic DNA from each cell subset was spread evenly across all wells of several immunoSEQ 96-well plates, with each plate serving as a replicate. For sorted subsets, each replicate PCR was loaded with approximately 0.2 ug genomic DNA, equivalent to roughly 30,000 T cell genomes. Purified libraries were measured with a Qubit 3.0 fluorometer, size-checked on a Bioanalyzer 2100, and measured again with the KAPA Library Quantification kit. Every immunoSEQ 96-well plate was sequenced on a separate single-read 150-cycle Illumina NextSeq 550 flow cell. As for the original processing: The immunoSEQ output contained only junctional sequences without quality scores, so filtering could not match that applied to full-length reads. Sequences were annotated with PyIR, a Python wrapper for IgBLAST v1.9, and V/J genes and CDR3 were assigned using IMGT germline references. Any read was removed if the V/J assignment was weak (E-value above 1e-6), the CDR3 was missing, or the read contained stop codons, out-of-frame junctions, or ambiguous translated residues. V3J clonotypes were defined as sequences sharing an identical inferred V gene, J gene, and CDR3 amino acid sequence. To compute the percentage overlap between repertoires, the number of shared unique clonotypes was divided by the size of the smaller repertoire. Repertoire richness was assessed with RTK rarefaction, the Chao1 estimator, and Recon v2.1 estimates of unobserved clonotypes. Generation probabilities for all TCRbeta clonotypes obtained by the gDNA method from a handful of donors were computed using OLGA. Imported from immuneACCESS, the table was reduced by TCRdb to in-frame sequences with V and J called. These copies leave out some clones; in studies compared against another copy, an unresolved V gene accounts for under half, and the cause of the remainder is not known. The DNA was the basis for D and trimming; V, J and clone size are from that table. The sample yields over 2 million clones; over 85% were counted once. Roughly 1% of the sample is in the top ten clones.

The rearrangement combines TRBV6-5 with TRBJ2-7; 8 of the junction bases match TRBD2. The sequenced sample consisted of naive CD8+ T cells sorted from blood. Read against the paper, the sample's cell subset or site label means: CD45RA+CCR7+. This TCR came from a man aged 18-30 years in good health. The CDR3 region reads CASSYNTGGYEQYF. The DNA is TGTGCCAGCAGTTACAACACGGGGGGGTACGAGCAGTACTTC.